A selection of T cell receptor beta chains follows, all from one sample in a study of PD-1 blockade in classical Hodgkin lymphoma. Assay used: immunoSEQ multiplex PCR; TCRdb lists only in-frame clones, some missing. The sample yields 43,000 or so clones, 88% seen once. The material sequenced was peripheral blood mononuclear cells (PBMCs), taken at baseline. These receptors were collected from a human donor with classical Hodgkin lymphoma. Each CDR3 is given with its conserved first and last residue. The D gene is left open where the match is weak. Clone size, where shown, is once, few, many, or a class for clones that have expanded.

j_call d_call clone_size v_call cdr3_length cdr3_aa cdr3_nt
TRBJ2-5 TRBD2 - TRBV5-4 15 CASSWTSGIQETQYF TGTGCCAGCAGCTGGACTAGCGGGATCCAAGAGACCCAGTACTTC
TRBJ2-4 - - TRBV21-1 15 CASSPGQGLGNIQYF TGTGCCAGCAGCCCGGGACAGGGCCTCGGAAACATTCAGTACTTC
TRBJ1-3 - - TRBV4-3 15 CASSQDWAGGNTIYF TGCGCCAGCAGCCAAGATTGGGCAGGAGGAAACACCATATATTTT
TRBJ2-2 - - TRBV15 13 CATSNSYTGELFF TGTGCCACCAGCAATTCCTACACCGGGGAGCTGTTTTTT
TRBJ1-2 TRBD1 - TRBV28 12 CASRSGGHGYTF TGTGCCAGCAGATCAGGGGGCCATGGCTACACCTTC
TRBJ2-7 TRBD2 once TRBV5-1 13 CASSTSGTYEQYF TGCGCCAGCAGTACTAGCGGGACCTACGAGCAGTACTTC
TRBJ2-3 TRBD2 - TRBV6-4 15 CASSASGGAPDTQYF TGTGCCAGCAGTGCTAGCGGGGGGGCCCCAGATACGCAGTATTTT
TRBJ1-5 - - TRBV4-1 16 CASSLILGDSNQPQHF TGCGCCAGCAGCCTGATCCTAGGGGATAGCAATCAGCCCCAGCATTTT
TRBJ2-3 TRBD2 - TRBV7-2 17 CASSLVASGGGTDTQYF TGTGCCAGCAGCTTAGTGGCTAGCGGAGGGGGCACAGATACGCAGTATTTT
TRBJ2-1 TRBD2 - TRBV10-3 17 CAISESEGGRGYNEQFF TGTGCCATCAGTGAGTCCGAGGGCGGGAGGGGCTACAATGAGCAGTTCTTC
TRBJ2-3 - - TRBV13 14 CASSLGLATDTQYF TGTGCCAGCAGCTTAGGGCTTGCCACAGATACGCAGTATTTT
TRBJ2-2 TRBD1 - TRBV27 17 CASSLGGDRGNIGELFF TGTGCCAGCAGTTTAGGGGGGGACAGGGGCAACATCGGGGAGCTGTTTTTT
TRBJ2-5 TRBD1 once TRBV19 14 CASSYRDRAETQYF TGTGCCAGTAGTTACCGGGACAGGGCAGAGACCCAGTACTTC